What follows is one T cell receptor (beta chain) and its context. The primer mix had 60 Vbeta and 13 Jbeta primers. Repertoires were generated with immunoSEQ multiplex PCR, while TCRdb's copy carries only in-frame clones and drops some. The sample includes about 190,000 clones, approximately 82% of them seen just once. This sample stems from a study of cytomegalovirus exposure and HLA in healthy donors. The germline gives CDR1 LNHDA, CDR2 SQIVND (reference sequence). The CDR3 has 16 residues. Trimming removed 6 bases at V and 2 bases at J, with 16 bases between. The chain carries TRBV19 and TRBJ2-2; tentative D call: TRBD1 (6 bases). Material: PBMCs. This TCR was sampled from a young woman in good health and CMV-seronegative. This CDR3 reads CASSSPRGTNTGELFF. The CDR3 DNA reads TGTGCCAGTAGCTCCCCAAGGGGGACAAACACCGGGGAGCTGTTTTTT.